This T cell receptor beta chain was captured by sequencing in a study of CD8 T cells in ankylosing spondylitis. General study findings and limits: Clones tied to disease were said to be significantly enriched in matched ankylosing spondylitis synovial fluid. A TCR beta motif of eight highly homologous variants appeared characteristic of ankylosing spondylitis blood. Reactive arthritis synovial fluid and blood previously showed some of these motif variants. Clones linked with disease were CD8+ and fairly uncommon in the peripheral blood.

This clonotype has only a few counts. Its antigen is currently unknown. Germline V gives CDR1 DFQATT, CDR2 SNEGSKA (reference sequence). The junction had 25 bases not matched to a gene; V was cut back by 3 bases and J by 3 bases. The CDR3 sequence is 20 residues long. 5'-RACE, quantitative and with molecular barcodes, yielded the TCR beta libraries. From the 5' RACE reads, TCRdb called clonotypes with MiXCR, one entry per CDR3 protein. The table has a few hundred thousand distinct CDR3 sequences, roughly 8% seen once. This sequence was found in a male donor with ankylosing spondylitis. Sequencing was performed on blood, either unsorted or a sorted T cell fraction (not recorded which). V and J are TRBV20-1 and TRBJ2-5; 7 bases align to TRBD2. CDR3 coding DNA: TGCAGTGCTAGTACCTTTTTCCGGGGGTCTAGCGGAGGGAGGGAAGAGACCCAGTACTTC. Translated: CSASTFFRGSSGGREETQYF.